These 8 T cell receptor beta chains originate from one sample sequenced in a study of monozygotic twins with inflammatory bowel disease. TCRdb re-analyzed the 5' RACE reads; it lists each CDR3 protein once, without DNA. This sample's table reports 170,000 or so distinct CDR3 sequences. The sequenced sample consisted of blood. These receptors all stem from a human donor with ulcerative colitis or Crohn's disease, or a healthy co-twin of an affected twin (not recorded which).

V gene TRBV24-1 combines with J gene TRBJ2-5; TCRdb's assignment of TRBD1 cannot be checked, as there is no DNA. The germline V gene encodes CDR1 KGHDR and CDR2 SFDVKD. The CDR3 has 15 amino acids. The CDR3 sequence is CATSDSDRFGETQYF.

The CDR3 here is CASSLAVSPEAFF. The chain combines TRBV5-5 with TRBJ1-1. Germline lookup yields CDR1 SGHKS and CDR2 YYEKEE (reference sequence). The CDR3 has 13 residues.

The chain recombines TRBV20-1 with TRBJ1-2; the D gene TCRdb calls, TRBD1, cannot be checked with no DNA. The length of the CDR3 is 12 residues. CDR1 and CDR2 from the germline V gene are DFQATT and SNEGSKA (reference sequence). The CDR3 spells CSATGFDYGYTF.

This chain links TRBV6-2 or TRBV6-3 with TRBJ1-2; TCRdb indicates TRBD1, and absent DNA this call remains unverified. This CDR3 is built from 13 residues. Germline CDR1 reads MNHEY; CDR2 reads SVGEGT. CDR3 loop: CASSIGQGPGYTF.

The chain links TRBV5-1 to TRBJ1-6; TCRdb names TRBD1, which stays unverified in the absence of DNA. CDR3 length: 17 amino acids. Germline-derived CDR1 and CDR2 are SGHRS and YFSETQ. The CDR3 spells CASSLGLTGPRLEALHF. Looking up the rest from reference TRBV5-1 and TRBJ1-6 gives the full variable domain: KAGVTQTPRYLIKTRGQQVTLSCSPISGHRSVSWYQQTPGQGLQFLFEYFSETQRNKGNFPGRFSGRQFSNSRSEMNVSTLELGDSALYLCASSLGLTGPRLEALHFGNGTRLTVT.

This sequence joins TRBV10-3 and TRBJ2-7; TCRdb outputs TRBD2, but without DNA this stays unchecked. CDR1 is ENHRY, CDR2 SYGVKD, per germline. CDR3 length equals 17 residues. CDR3 region: CAISESRSGRRTYEQYF.

The chain links TRBV5-1 to TRBJ1-1. From germline, CDR1 is SGHRS and CDR2 YFSETQ. This CDR3 has 15 amino acids. CDR3: CASSWAGPMNTEAFF.

The chain combines TRBV15 with TRBJ1-5; TCRdb reports TRBD1, a call that lacks DNA to check it against. The CDR3 runs 12 residues. CDR1 is LNHNV and CDR2 is YYDKDF in the germline V gene (reference sequence). This CDR3 reads CATGDALRPQHF.